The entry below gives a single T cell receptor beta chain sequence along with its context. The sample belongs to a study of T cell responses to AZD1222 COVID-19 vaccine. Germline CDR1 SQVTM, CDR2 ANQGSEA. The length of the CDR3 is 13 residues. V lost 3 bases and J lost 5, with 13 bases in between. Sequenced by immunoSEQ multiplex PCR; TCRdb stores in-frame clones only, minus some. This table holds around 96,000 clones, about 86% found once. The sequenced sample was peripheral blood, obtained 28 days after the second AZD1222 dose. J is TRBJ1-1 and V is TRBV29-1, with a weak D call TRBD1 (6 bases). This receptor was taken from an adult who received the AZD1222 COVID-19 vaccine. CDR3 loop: CSVDQGGGTEAFF. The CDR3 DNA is TGCAGCGTTGATCAGGGAGGGGGGACTGAAGCTTTCTTT.